Listed below are T cell receptor beta chains from one sample, sequenced in a study of blood T cells in healthy people across ages. Via MiXCR, TCRdb re-called the 5' RACE reads, giving one row per CDR3 protein. The sample consists of 1.5 million to 2 million distinct CDR3 sequences, roughly 50% of them appearing once. The source material was blood. These receptor sequences come from a middle-aged woman in good health. CDR3s include the opening cysteine and the closing phenylalanine or tryptophan. The D gene is left open where the match is weak. The listing skips clone size in some rows; elsewhere it reads once, few, many or a size class.

V gene: TRBV20-1
clone size: .
D gene: .
J gene: TRBJ1-2
CDR3 DNA: TGCAGTGCTAGAGTGCACAGGGAAAATGGCTACACCTTC
CDR3 protein: CSARVHRENGYTF

V gene: TRBV6-5
clone size: .
D gene: TRBD2
J gene: TRBJ2-5
CDR3 DNA: TGTGCCAGCAGTTACTCCCATGGGGTCGCGGGGGGTCAAGAGACCCAGTACTTC
CDR3 protein: CASSYSHGVAGGQETQYF

V gene: TRBV18
clone size: .
D gene: .
J gene: TRBJ1-6
CDR3 DNA: TGTGCCAGCTCACCAGGGTTAATTAATTCACCCCTCCACTTT
CDR3 protein: CASSPGLINSPLHF

V gene: TRBV20-1
clone size: .
D gene: .
J gene: TRBJ2-1
CDR3 DNA: TGCAGTGCTAGAGTTCAGAGCCAAGAGACCCAGTTCTTC
CDR3 protein: CSARVQSQETQFF

V gene: TRBV27
clone size: few
D gene: .
J gene: TRBJ2-1
CDR3 DNA: TGTGCCAGCAGTTTATTAGCGGCTTCCAATGAGCAGTTCTTC
CDR3 protein: CASSLLAASNEQFF

V gene: TRBV6-6
clone size: .
D gene: .
J gene: TRBJ1-1
CDR3 DNA: TGTGCCACCCGCAGGGGGAACACTGAAGCTTTCTTT
CDR3 protein: CATRRGNTEAFF

V gene: TRBV3-1
clone size: .
D gene: .
J gene: TRBJ2-1
CDR3 DNA: TGTGCCAGCAGGGTCGCAGGGATTACAAATGAGCAGTTCTTC
CDR3 protein: CASRVAGITNEQFF

V gene: TRBV24-1
clone size: .
D gene: .
J gene: TRBJ2-6
CDR3 DNA: TGTGCCACCAGTGCCCCTAGGGGACGTACAGGATCTGGGGCCAACGTCCTGACTTTC
CDR3 protein: CATSAPRGRTGSGANVLTF

V gene: TRBV20-1
clone size: .
D gene: TRBD1
J gene: TRBJ2-7
CDR3 DNA: TGCAGTGCTAGACCTTCGACAGGGGTCCGTCCCGAGCAGTACTTC
CDR3 protein: CSARPSTGVRPEQYF

V gene: TRBV12-3/TRBV12-4
clone size: .
D gene: .
J gene: TRBJ2-7
CDR3 DNA: TGTGCCAGCAGTTTGATTGGGTTCGAGCAGTACTTC
CDR3 protein: CASSLIGFEQYF

V gene: TRBV12-3/TRBV12-4
clone size: .
D gene: TRBD1
J gene: TRBJ1-4
CDR3 DNA: TGTGCCAGCAGACCGACAGGGCAGGAAAAACTGTTTTTT
CDR3 protein: CASRPTGQEKLFF

V gene: TRBV7-2
clone size: .
D gene: .
J gene: TRBJ1-2
CDR3 DNA: TGTGCCAGCCGGGAGAGGGTCGACTATGGCTACACCTTC
CDR3 protein: CASRERVDYGYTF

V gene: TRBV20-1
clone size: .
D gene: TRBD1
J gene: TRBJ1-4
CDR3 DNA: TGCAGTGCCTTCCTGACAGGGGGTAATGAAAAACTGTTTTTT
CDR3 protein: CSAFLTGGNEKLFF

V gene: TRBV5-1
clone size: once
D gene: TRBD1
J gene: TRBJ2-2
CDR3 DNA: TGCGCCAGCAGCTTGACCCCCGGGACAGGGGTCGGGGAGCTGTTTTTT
CDR3 protein: CASSLTPGTGVGELFF

V gene: TRBV28
clone size: many
D gene: TRBD1
J gene: TRBJ2-4
CDR3 DNA: TGTGCCAGCAGTACTGGACAGGGGAGCGGCAAAAACATTCAGTACTTC
CDR3 protein: CASSTGQGSGKNIQYF

V gene: TRBV20-1
clone size: .
D gene: .
J gene: TRBJ1-5
CDR3 DNA: TGCAGTGCTAAGAGGGCGGGTCAGCCCCAGCATTTT
CDR3 protein: CSAKRAGQPQHF